Listed here is a single T cell receptor beta chain. This specimen belongs to a study of blood T cell repertoires in COVID-19. Sequenced by immunoSEQ multiplex PCR; TCRdb stores in-frame clones only, minus some. The repertoire includes about 130,000 clones, approximately 90% of them detected once, and around 2.1% sits in the top ten. V lost 2 bases, J lost 5 bases, and 6 bases stayed unmatched. Germline V gives CDR1 KGHSH, CDR2 LQKENI. The CDR3 has 16 residues. V usage is TRBV18 and J usage is TRBJ2-2; 9 positions agree with TRBD2. The sequenced material came from peripheral blood. This TCR derives from a man aged 50-60 years with COVID-19, enrolled during active disease. This CDR3 is CASSPIAGAETGELFF. The CDR3 coding sequence is TGTGCCAGCTCACCAATAGCGGGAGCGGAGACCGGGGAGCTGTTTTTT.